The 5 T cell receptor beta chains below were found in one sample sequenced in a study of blood T cell repertoires in COVID-19. Using immunoSEQ multiplex PCR, the repertoire was profiled, and TCRdb retains in-frame clones only, with some absent. The table has 95,000 to 100,000 clones, roughly 90% seen once. Sample: peripheral blood. Source of these receptors: a human donor with COVID-19, enrolled during active disease. The donor label of this sample is uncertain.

V gene TRBV7-9 combines with J gene TRBJ1-2; 11 bases fit TRBD1. Germline CDR1 and CDR2: SEHNR and FQNEAQ (reference sequence). With 2 bases clipped from V and 7 bases from J, the junction kept 3 bases outside the gene matches. This CDR3 region has 14 residues. The CDR3 protein is CASSLRTGGIGYTF. The CDR3 DNA reads TGTGCCAGCAGCTTAAGGACAGGGGGCATTGGCTACACCTTC. Complete variable domain (other parts from reference TRBV7-9 and TRBJ1-2): DTGVSQNPRHKITKRGQNVTFRCDPISEHNRLYWYRQTLGQGPEFLTYFQNEAQLEKSRLLSDRFSAERPKGSFSTLEIQRTEQGDSAMYLCASSLRTGGIGYTFGSGTRLTVV.

This clone has a single count. V gene TRBV27 combines with J gene TRBJ2-5; TRBD2 aligns across 12 bases. Germline trimming cut 4 bases from V and 2 bases from J; bases unmatched to any gene: 2. The CDR3 runs to 15 residues. Germline lookup yields CDR1 MNHEY and CDR2 SMNVEV (reference sequence). Here the CDR3 reads CASSSGLAGQETQYF. The CDR3 coding sequence is TGTGCCAGCAGTTCCGGACTAGCGGGGCAAGAGACCCAGTACTTC.

This chain connects TRBV28 to TRBJ1-5; D not certain. Germline values: CDR1 MDHEN, CDR2 SYDVKM. Trimming left V 2 bases short and J 4 bases short, with 9 bases between. The CDR3 is 14 residues long. The CDR3 loop reads CASSLTRQNQPQHF. In nucleotides, the CDR3 is TGTGCCAGCAGTTTAACTAGACAAAATCAGCCCCAGCATTTT. The entire variable domain, with the rest obtained from reference TRBV28 and TRBJ1-5, is as follows: DVKVTQSSRYLVKRTGEKVFLECVQDMDHENMFWYRQDPGLGLRLIYFSYDVKMKEKGDIPEGYSVSREKKERFSLILESASTNQTSMYLCASSLTRQNQPQHFGDGTRLSIL.

The chain carries TRBV6-1 and TRBJ2-1; maybe TRBD2 (5 bases). In germline, CDR1 is MNHNS, CDR2 SASEGT. Trimming cost V 0 bases and J 9 bases, with 9 bases left between them. CDR3 size: 13 residues. CDR3 protein: CASSEARVSEQFF. The CDR3 nucleotides are TGTGCCAGCAGTGAAGCGCGGGTGAGTGAGCAGTTCTTC.

CDR3 coding DNA: TGTGCCACCTCAACAGAGTGGGGCCCAGATACGCAGTATTTT. This sequence encodes CATSTEWGPDTQYF. V and J are TRBV24-1 and TRBJ2-3; perhaps TRBD1 as D (5 bases). The CDR3 is 14 residues long. Deletions cut 9 bases from V and 4 bases from J, with 16 bases between. The germline gives CDR1 KGHDR, CDR2 SFDVKD.